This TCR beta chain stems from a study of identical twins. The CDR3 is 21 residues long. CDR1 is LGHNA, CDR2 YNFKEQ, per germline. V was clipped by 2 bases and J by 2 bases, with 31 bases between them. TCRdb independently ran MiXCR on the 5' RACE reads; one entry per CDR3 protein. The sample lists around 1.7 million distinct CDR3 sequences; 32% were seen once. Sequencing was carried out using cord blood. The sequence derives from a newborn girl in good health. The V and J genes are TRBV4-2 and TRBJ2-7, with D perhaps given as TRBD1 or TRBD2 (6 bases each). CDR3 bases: TGTGCCAGCAGCCAACTTGACTTCGGGACATTGATGGGACTGCTACCCTACGAGCAGTACTTC. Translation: CASSQLDFGTLMGLLPYEQYF.